This T cell receptor (beta chain) was documented in a study of T cell repertoires in cytomegalovirus infection. Each CDR3 protein is one row after TCRdb ran MiXCR on the reads. This table holds around 450,000 distinct CDR3 sequences, roughly 30% found once. There are 14 residues in the CDR3. V lost 0 bases, J lost 7 bases, and 12 bases lay in between. Germline CDR1 reads MNHNS; CDR2 reads SASEGT. The chain combines TRBV6-1 with TRBJ1-2; D possibly corresponds to TRBD1 (6 bases). The source of this sequence is a human donor in good health (CMV status not recorded). Some clones in this sample may be carry-over from other donors' samples. The material sequenced was PBMCs. Written as DNA, the CDR3 is TGTGCCAGCAGTGAAGCGGGCGGGGGCCGTGGCTACACCTTC. Protein: CASSEAGGGRGYTF.